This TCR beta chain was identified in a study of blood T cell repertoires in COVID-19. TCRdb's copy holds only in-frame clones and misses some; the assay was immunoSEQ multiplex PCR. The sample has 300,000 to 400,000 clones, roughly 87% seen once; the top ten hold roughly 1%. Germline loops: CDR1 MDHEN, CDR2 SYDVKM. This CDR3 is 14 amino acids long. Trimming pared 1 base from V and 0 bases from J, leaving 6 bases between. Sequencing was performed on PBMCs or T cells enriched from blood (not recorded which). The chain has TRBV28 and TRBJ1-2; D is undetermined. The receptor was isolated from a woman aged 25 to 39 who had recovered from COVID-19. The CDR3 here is CASSLYSSNYGYTF. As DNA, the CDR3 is TGTGCCAGCAGTTTATACAGCTCTAACTATGGCTACACCTTC.